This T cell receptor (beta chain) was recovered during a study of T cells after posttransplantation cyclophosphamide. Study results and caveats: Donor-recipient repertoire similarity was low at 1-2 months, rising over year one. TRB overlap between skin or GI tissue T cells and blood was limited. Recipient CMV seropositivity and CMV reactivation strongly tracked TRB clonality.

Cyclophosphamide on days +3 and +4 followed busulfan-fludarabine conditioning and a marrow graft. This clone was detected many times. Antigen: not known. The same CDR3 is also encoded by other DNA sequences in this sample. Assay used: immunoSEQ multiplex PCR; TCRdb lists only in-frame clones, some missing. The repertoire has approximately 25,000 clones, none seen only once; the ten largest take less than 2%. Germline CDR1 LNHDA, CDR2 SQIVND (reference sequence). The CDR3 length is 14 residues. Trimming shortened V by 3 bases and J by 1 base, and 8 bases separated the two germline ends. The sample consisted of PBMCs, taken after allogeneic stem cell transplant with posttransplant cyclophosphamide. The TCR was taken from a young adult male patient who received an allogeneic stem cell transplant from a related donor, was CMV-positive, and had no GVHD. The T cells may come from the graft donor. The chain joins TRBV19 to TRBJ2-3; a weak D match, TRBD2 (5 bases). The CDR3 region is CASSITGGTDTQYF. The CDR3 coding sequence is TGTGCCAGTAGTATTACCGGGGGCACAGATACGCAGTATTTT.